These 8 T cell receptor beta chains came from one sample sequenced in a study of T cell responses to AZD1222 COVID-19 vaccine (dated by TCRdb to the early 2020s). Per the publication, the time point label means: about 28 days (+/-7) after the second vaccine dose. The library relied on the immunoSEQ multiplex PCR assay. The table was pulled from immuneACCESS by TCRdb, which kept in-frame rearrangements only. Such tables lose some clones; where checked, under half of the loss comes from unresolved V genes, and the rest has no known cause. In all, the sample holds about 45,000 clones, and approximately 88% of those were seen once. The leading ten clones occupy about 20% of the sample. The sample here was peripheral blood, taken 28 days after the second AZD1222 dose. The receptors were gathered from an adult who received the AZD1222 COVID-19 vaccine.

The V and J genes are TRBV3-1 (or the pseudogene TRBV3-2) and TRBJ1-4; 7 nucleotides agree with TRBD1. This CDR3 is 17 amino acids long. With V trimmed by 7 bases and J by 4 bases, 15 bases remained unmatched. Germline CDR1 is LGHDT and CDR2 is YNNKEL (reference sequence). The CDR3: CASNRWDSPFVNEKLFF. The CDR3 coding sequence is TGTGCCAGCAACAGGTGGGACAGCCCGTTTGTTAATGAAAAACTGTTTTTT.

CDR3 nucleotides: TGTGCCAGCAGTCTCGCAGGGATCTATGGCTACACCTTC. It specifies CASSLAGIYGYTF. This sequence joins TRBV12-3 or TRBV12-4 and TRBJ1-2; a possible D gene is TRBD1 (5 bases). The V end was cut by 5 bases, the J end by 4 bases, with 11 bases between. This CDR3 is 13 amino acids long.

This chain uses TRBV6-5 with TRBJ1-4; D call uncertain. Germline CDR1 reads MNHEY; CDR2 reads SVGAGI. The CDR3 is 11 amino acids. The ends were cut back, 7 bases at V and 8 bases at J, with 8 bases in the middle. CDR3 nucleotides: TGTGCCAGCATGCGTTCGGAAAAACTGTTTTTT. It encodes CASMRSEKLFF.

The chain recombines TRBV19 with TRBJ1-5, with unresolved D. Germline V gene data show CDR1 as LNHDA and CDR2 as SQIVND (reference sequence). CDR3 length: 15 residues. Trimming cost V 7 bases and J 7 bases, with 20 bases left between them. In DNA form, the CDR3 reads TGTGCCAGTATCGATACTAGGAGGGCGCGGCAGCCCCAGCATTTT. Protein: CASIDTRRARQPQHF. Supplemented by reference TRBV19 and TRBJ1-5, the full variable domain reads DGGITQSPKYLFRKEGQNVTLSCEQNLNHDAMYWYRQDPGQGLRLIYYSQIVNDFQKGDIAEGYSVSREKKESFPLTVTSAQKNPTAFYLCASIDTRRARQPQHFGDGTRLSIL.

The chain combines TRBV5-1 with TRBJ1-1, with 8 bases identical to TRBD1. Germline CDR1 SGHRS, CDR2 YFSETQ. The CDR3 contains 16 residues. J gave up 4 bases and V 0 bases, and 8 bases lay outside the gene matches. The CDR3, as DNA: TGCGCCAGCAGCTTGGCGGGACAGGAAGCTAGCACTGAAGCTTTCTTT. As protein: CASSLAGQEASTEAFF.

V and J are TRBV15 and TRBJ1-1, with unresolved D. Trimming shortened V by 5 bases and J by 1 base, and 14 bases separated the two germline ends. Germline assignment: CDR1 LNHNV and CDR2 YYDKDF (reference sequence). The CDR3 spans 15 residues. The CDR3 here is CATSLPAPGNTEAFF. The CDR3 DNA reads TGTGCCACCAGCTTGCCTGCACCGGGGAACACTGAAGCTTTCTTT.

The V call is TRBV19, the J call TRBJ2-7, with D perhaps assigned TRBD1 or TRBD2 (7 bases each). V shed 8 bases and J shed 7 bases, with 15 bases lying between them. Germline V gives CDR1 LNHDA, CDR2 SQIVND (reference sequence). This CDR3 has 12 amino acids. The CDR3 nucleotides are TGTGCCAGTTCCCACAGGGGAGGGGAGCAGTACTTC. Its translation is CASSHRGGEQYF.

This chain uses TRBV2 with TRBJ1-5; D gene ambiguous. With 4 bases removed from V and 2 bases from J, the gap between germline ends came to 15 bases. Germline CDR1 SNHLY, CDR2 FYNNEI. The CDR3 totals 16 residues. This CDR3 reads CASSAPTISRNQPQHF. The CDR3 DNA is TGTGCCAGCAGTGCCCCGACAATTTCCCGCAATCAGCCCCAGCATTTT.